This record concerns one T cell receptor (beta chain) sequence. Its specificity is not known. The assay was immunoSEQ multiplex PCR, and TCRdb's table has in-frame clones only and misses some. Of about 30,000 clones in the sample, 80% to 90% were seen once. The V end was cut by 6 bases, the J end by 6 bases, with 21 bases between. CDR3 length equals 15 residues. CDR1 is SQVTM, CDR2 ANQGSEA, per germline. This specimen belongs to a study of T cells in localized non-small cell lung cancer. Whole-study findings and limits: There was higher T cell clonality in uninvolved adjacent lung than in tumor, and it was highest there.

The TCR was taken from a woman aged 35 to 70 with stage I lung adenocarcinoma. The V gene is TRBV29-1, the J gene TRBJ1-5, with D maybe TRBD1 (5 bases). Material: peripheral blood, obtained before any cancer treatment. CDR3 bases: TGCAGCGTCCAAACCGGGACCGTGGAGGGTCAGCCCCAGCATTTT. This translates into CSVQTGTVEGQPQHF.